The T cell receptor (beta chain) under discussion was sequenced for a study of T cells after yellow fever vaccination. V was clipped by 0 bases and J by 6 bases; unmatched bases: 4. Germline V gives CDR1 SGHTA, CDR2 FQGNSA. CDR3 length equals 14 residues. From the 5' RACE reads, TCRdb called clonotypes with MiXCR, one entry per CDR3 protein. The data show some 320,000 distinct CDR3 sequences, around a tenth seen once. This clonotype showed up just a few times. Its cognate antigen is unknown. Whole-study findings and limits: Within FACS-sorted repertoires, abundant clonotypes contaminating from the bulk population could be present.

This chain joins TRBV7-2 and TRBJ1-2, with 7 positions matching TRBD1. This receptor was identified in a man aged 18 to 35 who received the YFV17D yellow fever vaccine. Sample: CD4+ T cells sorted from PBMCs, taken 45 days after the yellow fever booster vaccination. The CDR3 loop reads CASSLAGGGDGYTF. The DNA for the CDR3 is TGTGCCAGCAGCTTAGCAGGGGGCGGGGATGGCTACACCTTC.